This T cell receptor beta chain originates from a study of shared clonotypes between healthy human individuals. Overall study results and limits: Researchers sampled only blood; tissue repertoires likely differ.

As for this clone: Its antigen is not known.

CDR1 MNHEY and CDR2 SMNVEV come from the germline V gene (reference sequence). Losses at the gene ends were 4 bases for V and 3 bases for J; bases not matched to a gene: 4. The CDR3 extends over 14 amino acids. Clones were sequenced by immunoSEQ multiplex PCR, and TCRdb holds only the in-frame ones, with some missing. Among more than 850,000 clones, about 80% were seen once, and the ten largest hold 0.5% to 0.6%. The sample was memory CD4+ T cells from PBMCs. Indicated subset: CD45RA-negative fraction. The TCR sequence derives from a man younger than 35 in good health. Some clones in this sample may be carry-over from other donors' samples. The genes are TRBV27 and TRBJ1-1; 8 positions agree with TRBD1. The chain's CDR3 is CASSWTGTDTEAFF. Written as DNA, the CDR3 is TGTGCCAGCAGTTGGACAGGGACGGACACTGAAGCTTTCTTT.